This entry describes one TCR beta chain. The germline V and J ends were trimmed by 4 bases and 4 bases, with 13 bases remaining between them. Germline V gene lookup returns CDR1 LGHDT and CDR2 YNNKEL (reference sequence). The CDR3 runs to 14 residues. Repertoires were generated with immunoSEQ multiplex PCR, while TCRdb's copy carries only in-frame clones and drops some. Of 90,000 to 120,000 clones in the sample, 88% are singletons; the top ten hold more than 5.5%. The data were obtained in a study of blood T cell repertoires in COVID-19. The chain links TRBV3-1 (or the pseudogene TRBV3-2) to TRBJ1-2; no clear D. This clonotype was sampled from a woman in her sixties with acute or convalescent COVID-19. Sequencing was done on a sample of peripheral blood. The CDR3 sequence is CASSPAYGVYGYTF. In DNA form, the CDR3 reads TGTGCCAGCAGCCCCGCCTATGGAGTCTATGGCTACACCTTC.